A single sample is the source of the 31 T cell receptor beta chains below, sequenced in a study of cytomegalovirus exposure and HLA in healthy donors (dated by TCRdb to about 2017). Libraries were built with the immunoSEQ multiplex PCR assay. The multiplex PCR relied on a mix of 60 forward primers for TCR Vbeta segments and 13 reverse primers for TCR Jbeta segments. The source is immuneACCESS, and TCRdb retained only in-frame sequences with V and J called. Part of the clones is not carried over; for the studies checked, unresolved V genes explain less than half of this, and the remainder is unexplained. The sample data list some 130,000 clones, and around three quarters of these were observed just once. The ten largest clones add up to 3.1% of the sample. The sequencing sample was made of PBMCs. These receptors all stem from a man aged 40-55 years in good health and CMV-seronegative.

The CDR3 DNA reads TGTGCCATCAGTGAACGCGGCGTCCGGATCTACGAGCAGTACTTC. It codes for CAISERGVRIYEQYF. V gene TRBV10-3 combines with J gene TRBJ2-7; D is unresolved. V was trimmed by 3 bases and J by 3 bases, leaving 15 bases between them. Germline V lookup: CDR1 ENHRY, CDR2 SYGVKD. The CDR3 length is 15 residues.

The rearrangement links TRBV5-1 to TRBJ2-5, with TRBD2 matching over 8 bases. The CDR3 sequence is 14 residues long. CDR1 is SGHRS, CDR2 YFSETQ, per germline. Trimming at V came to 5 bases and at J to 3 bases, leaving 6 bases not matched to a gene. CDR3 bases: TGCGCCAGCAGATCTACGACTAGCGAAGAGACCCAGTACTTC. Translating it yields CASRSTTSEETQYF. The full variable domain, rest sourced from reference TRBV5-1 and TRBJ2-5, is KAGVTQTPRYLIKTRGQQVTLSCSPISGHRSVSWYQQTPGQGLQFLFEYFSETQRNKGNFPGRFSGRQFSNSRSEMNVSTLELGDSALYLCASRSTTSEETQYFGPGTRLLVL.

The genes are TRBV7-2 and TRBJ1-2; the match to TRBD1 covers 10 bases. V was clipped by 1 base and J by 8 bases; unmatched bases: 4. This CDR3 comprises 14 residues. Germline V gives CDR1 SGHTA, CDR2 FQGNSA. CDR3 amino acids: CASSLDRDRGGYTF. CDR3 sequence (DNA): TGTGCCAGCAGCTTAGACCGGGACAGGGGCGGCTACACCTTC.

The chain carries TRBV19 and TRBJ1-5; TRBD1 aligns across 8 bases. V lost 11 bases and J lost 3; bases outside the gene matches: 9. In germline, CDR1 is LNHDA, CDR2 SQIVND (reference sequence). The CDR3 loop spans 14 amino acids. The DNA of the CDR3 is TGTGCCTCACTACAGGGGGACCACAATCAGCCCCAGCATTTT. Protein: CASLQGDHNQPQHF.

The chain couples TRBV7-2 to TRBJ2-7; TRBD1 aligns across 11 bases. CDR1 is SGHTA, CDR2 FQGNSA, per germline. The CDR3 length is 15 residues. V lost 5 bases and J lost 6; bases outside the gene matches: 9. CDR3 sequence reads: CASSTGQGAVSEQYF. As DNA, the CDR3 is TGTGCCAGCAGCACCGGACAGGGGGCTGTGAGCGAGCAGTACTTC. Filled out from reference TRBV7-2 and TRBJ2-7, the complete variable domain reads GAGVSQSPSNKVTEKGKDVELRCDPISGHTALYWYRQSLGQGLEFLIYFQGNSAPDKSGLPSDRFSAERTGGSVSTLTIQRTQQEDSAVYLCASSTGQGAVSEQYFGPGTRLTVT.

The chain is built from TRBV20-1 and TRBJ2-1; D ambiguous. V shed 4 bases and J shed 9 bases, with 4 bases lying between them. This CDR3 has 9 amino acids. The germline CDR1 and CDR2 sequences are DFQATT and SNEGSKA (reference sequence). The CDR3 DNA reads TGCAGTGCTACTTTTGAGCAGTTCTTC. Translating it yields CSATFEQFF.

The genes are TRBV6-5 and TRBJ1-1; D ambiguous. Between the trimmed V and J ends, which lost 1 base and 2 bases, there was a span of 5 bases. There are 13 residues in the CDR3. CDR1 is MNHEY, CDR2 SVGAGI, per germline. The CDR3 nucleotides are TGTGCCAGCAGTTACTTTTCAAACACTGAAGCTTTCTTT. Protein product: CASSYFSNTEAFF.

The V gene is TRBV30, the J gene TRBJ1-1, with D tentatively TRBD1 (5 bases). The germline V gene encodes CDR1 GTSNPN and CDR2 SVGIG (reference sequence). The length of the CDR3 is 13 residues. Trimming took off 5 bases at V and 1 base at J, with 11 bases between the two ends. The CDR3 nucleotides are TGTGCCTGGGGGGGAGGAGGGAACACTGAAGCTTTCTTT. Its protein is CAWGGGGNTEAFF. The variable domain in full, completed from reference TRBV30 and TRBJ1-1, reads SQTIHQWPATLVQPVGSPLSLECTVEGTSNPNLYWYRQAAGRGLQLLFYSVGIGQISSEVPQNLSASRPQDRQFILSSKKLLLSDSGFYLCAWGGGGNTEAFFGQGTRLTVV.

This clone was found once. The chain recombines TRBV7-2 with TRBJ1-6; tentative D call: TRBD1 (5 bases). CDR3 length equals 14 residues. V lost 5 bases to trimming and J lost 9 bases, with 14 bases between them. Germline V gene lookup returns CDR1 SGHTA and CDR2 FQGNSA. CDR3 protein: CASSAPQGGSPLHF. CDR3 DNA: TGTGCCAGCAGCGCCCCCCAGGGAGGTTCACCCCTCCACTTT.

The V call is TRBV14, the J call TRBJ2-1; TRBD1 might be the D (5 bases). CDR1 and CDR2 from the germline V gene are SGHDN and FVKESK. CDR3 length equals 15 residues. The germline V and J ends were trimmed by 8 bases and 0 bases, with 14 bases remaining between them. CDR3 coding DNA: TGTGCCAGCGCCAGGCAGGGCCGCTCCTACAATGAGCAGTTCTTC. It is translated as CASARQGRSYNEQFF.

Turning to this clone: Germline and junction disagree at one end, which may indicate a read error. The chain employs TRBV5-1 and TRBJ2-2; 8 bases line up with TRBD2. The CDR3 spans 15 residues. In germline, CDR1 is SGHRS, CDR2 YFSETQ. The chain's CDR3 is CASSFSGMNAGELFF. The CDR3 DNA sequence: TGCGCCAGCAGCTTTAGCGGGATGAACGCCGGGGAGCTGTTTTTT.

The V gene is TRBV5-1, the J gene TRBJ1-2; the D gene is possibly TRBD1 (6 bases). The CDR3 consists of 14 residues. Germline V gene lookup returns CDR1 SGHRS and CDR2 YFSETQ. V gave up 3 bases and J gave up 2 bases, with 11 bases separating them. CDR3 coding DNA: TGCGCCAGCAGCTCGCTCGGACAGAACTATGGCTACACCTTC. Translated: CASSSLGQNYGYTF.

In nucleotides, the CDR3 is TGTGCCAGCAGCTTCGACTCCCGTCTAGCCAAAAACATTCAGTACTTC. Amino acids: CASSFDSRLAKNIQYF. This chain connects TRBV5-4 to TRBJ2-4; D is undetermined. Germline loops: CDR1 SGHNT, CDR2 YYREEE (reference sequence). V was shortened by 2 bases and J by 0 bases, with 12 bases between the two germline ends. The CDR3 consists of 16 residues.

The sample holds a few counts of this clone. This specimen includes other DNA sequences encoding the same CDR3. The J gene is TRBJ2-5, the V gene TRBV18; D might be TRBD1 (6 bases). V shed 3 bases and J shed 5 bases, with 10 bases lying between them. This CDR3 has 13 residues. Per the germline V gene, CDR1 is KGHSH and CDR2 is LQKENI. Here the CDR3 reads CASSPTGSETQYF. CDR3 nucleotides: TGTGCCAGCTCACCTACAGGGAGCGAGACCCAGTACTTC.

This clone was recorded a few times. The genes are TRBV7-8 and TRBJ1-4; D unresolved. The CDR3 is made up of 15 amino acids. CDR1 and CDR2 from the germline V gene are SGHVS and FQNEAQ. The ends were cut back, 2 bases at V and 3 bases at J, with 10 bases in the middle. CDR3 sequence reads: CASSLRYSPNEKLFF. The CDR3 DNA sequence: TGTGCCAGCAGCTTACGGTACTCACCTAATGAAAAACTGTTTTTT.

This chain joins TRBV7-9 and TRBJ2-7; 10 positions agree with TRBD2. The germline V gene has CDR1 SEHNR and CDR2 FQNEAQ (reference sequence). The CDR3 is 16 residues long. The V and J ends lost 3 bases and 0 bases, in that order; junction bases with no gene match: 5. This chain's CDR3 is CASSFPGTSDSYEQYF. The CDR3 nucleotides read TGTGCCAGCAGCTTTCCCGGGACTAGCGACTCCTACGAGCAGTACTTC.

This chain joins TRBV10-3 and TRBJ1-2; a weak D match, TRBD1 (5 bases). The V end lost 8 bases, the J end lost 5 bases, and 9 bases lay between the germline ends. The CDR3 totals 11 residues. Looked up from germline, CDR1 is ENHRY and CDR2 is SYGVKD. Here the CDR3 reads CAIGGLYGYTF. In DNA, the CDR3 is TGTGCCATCGGGGGGTTGTATGGCTACACCTTC.

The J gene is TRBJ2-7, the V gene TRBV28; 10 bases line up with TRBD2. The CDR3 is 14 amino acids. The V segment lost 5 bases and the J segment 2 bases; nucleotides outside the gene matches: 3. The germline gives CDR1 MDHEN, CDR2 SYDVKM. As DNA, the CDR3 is TGTGCCAGCAGTCCAAGCGGGAGGGCCTACGAGCAGTACTTC. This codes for CASSPSGRAYEQYF.

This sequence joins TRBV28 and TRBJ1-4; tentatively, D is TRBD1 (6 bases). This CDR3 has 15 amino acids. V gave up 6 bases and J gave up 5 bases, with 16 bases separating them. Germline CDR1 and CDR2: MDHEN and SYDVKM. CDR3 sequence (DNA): TGTGCCAGCAGCTTACCAGGACAGTTAAATGAAAAACTGTTTTTT. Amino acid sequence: CASSLPGQLNEKLFF.

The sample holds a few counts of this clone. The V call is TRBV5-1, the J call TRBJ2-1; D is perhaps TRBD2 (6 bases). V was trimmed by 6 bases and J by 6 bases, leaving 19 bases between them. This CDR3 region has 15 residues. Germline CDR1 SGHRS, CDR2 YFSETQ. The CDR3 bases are TGCGCCAGCACCTCATGGGCGGGAAGGTCCAATGAGCAGTTCTTC. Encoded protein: CASTSWAGRSNEQFF.

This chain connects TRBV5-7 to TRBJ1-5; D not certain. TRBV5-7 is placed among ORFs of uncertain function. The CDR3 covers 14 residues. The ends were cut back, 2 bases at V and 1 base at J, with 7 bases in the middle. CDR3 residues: CASSLGVSNQPQHF. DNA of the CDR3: TGTGCCAGCAGCTTAGGAGTGAGCAATCAGCCCCAGCATTTT.

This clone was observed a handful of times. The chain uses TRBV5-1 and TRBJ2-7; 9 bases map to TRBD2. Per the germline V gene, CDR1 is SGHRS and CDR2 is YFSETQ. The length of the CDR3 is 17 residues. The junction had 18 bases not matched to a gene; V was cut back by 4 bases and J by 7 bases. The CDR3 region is CASSRSGTAGGHQEQYF. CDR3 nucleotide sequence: TGCGCCAGCAGCCGATCAGGTACGGCGGGGGGGCACCAGGAGCAGTACTTC.

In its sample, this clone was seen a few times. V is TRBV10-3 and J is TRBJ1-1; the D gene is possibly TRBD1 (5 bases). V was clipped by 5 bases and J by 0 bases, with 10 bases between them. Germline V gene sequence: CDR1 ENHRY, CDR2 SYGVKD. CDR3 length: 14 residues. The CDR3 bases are TGTGCCATCAGTCCAGGGATCCTGAACACTGAAGCTTTCTTT. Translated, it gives CAISPGILNTEAFF.

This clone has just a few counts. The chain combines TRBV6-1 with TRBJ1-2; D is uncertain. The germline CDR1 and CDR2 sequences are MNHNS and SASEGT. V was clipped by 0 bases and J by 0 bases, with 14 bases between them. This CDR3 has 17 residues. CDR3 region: CASSEASKTRANYGYTF. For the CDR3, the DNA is TGTGCCAGCAGTGAAGCGAGTAAGACGAGGGCTAACTATGGCTACACCTTC.

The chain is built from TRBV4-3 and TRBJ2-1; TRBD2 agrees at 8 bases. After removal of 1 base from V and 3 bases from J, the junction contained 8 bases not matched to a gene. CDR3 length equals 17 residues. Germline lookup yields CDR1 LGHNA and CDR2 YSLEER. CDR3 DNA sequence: TGCGCCAGCAGCCAAGCCTATCTCAGCGGGGGCTACAATGAGCAGTTCTTC. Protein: CASSQAYLSGGYNEQFF.

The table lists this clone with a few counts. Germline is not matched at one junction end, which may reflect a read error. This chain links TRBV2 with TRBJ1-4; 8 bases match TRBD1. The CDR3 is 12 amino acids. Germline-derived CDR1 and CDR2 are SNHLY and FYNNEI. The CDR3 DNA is TGTGCCAGCAGTGGAGTGGAGGACAGGGTGATTTTT. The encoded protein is CASSGVEDRVIF.

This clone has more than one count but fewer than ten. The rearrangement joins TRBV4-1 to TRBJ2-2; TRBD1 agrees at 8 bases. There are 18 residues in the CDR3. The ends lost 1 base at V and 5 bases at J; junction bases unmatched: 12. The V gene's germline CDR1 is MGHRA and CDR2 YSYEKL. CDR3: CASSQVRGGQGGTGELFF. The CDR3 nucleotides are TGCGCCAGCAGCCAAGTGAGGGGCGGACAGGGAGGAACCGGGGAGCTGTTTTTT.

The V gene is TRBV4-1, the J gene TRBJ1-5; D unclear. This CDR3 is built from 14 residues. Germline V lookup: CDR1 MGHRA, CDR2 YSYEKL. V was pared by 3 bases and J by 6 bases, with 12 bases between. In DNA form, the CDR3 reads TGCGCCAGCAGCCAGTCTCTCTCCCCTCAGCCCCAGCATTTT. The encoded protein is CASSQSLSPQPQHF.

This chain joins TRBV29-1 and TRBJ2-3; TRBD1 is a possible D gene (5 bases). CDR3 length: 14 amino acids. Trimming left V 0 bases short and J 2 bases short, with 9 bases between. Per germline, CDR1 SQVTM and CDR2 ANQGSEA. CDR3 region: CSVEDPRATDTQYF. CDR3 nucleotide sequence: TGCAGCGTTGAAGATCCCAGGGCCACAGATACGCAGTATTTT.

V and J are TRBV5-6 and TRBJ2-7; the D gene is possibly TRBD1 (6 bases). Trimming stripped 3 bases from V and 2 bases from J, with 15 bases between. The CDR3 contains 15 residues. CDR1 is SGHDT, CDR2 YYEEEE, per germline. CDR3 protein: CASSSSEWTAYEQYF. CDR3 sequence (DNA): TGTGCCAGCAGCTCGTCGGAATGGACAGCCTACGAGCAGTACTTC.

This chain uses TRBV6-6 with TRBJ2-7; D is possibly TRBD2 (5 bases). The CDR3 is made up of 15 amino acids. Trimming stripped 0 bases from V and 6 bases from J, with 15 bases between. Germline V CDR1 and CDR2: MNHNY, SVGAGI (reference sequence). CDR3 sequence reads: CASSYSAAGPGEQYF. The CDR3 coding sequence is TGTGCCAGCAGTTACTCGGCTGCGGGCCCTGGCGAGCAGTACTTC.